The T cell receptor (beta chain) described here comes from a study of T cell responses to AZD1222 COVID-19 vaccine. Study background: Pooling of second doses given at about 4 or about 12 weeks was done.

Method: immunoSEQ multiplex PCR; TCRdb's copy keeps in-frame clones and lacks some. Of 95,000 to 100,000 clones in the sample, less than 95% were seen once. CDR1 is MNHEY, CDR2 SMNVEV, per germline (reference sequence). V was pared by 2 bases and J by 4 bases, with 10 bases of the junction left unmatched. CDR3 length equals 16 residues. This TCR was sampled from an adult in good health. This chain connects TRBV27 to TRBJ1-2; 7 bases are shared with TRBD1. The sequencing used peripheral blood, collected on day 0 of AZD1222 vaccination. The DNA of the CDR3 is TGTGCCAGCAGTTTAACGGTGACAGGGATAGGCTATGGCTACACCTTC. Protein: CASSLTVTGIGYGYTF.